A single sample is the source of the 22 T cell receptor beta chains below, sequenced in a study of blood T cell repertoires in COVID-19. Method: immunoSEQ multiplex PCR; TCRdb's copy keeps in-frame clones and lacks some. Of over 110,000 clones in the sample, 88% are singletons; the top ten hold roughly 30%. The specimen sequenced was peripheral blood. Receptor source: a human donor in a cohort sampled during active COVID-19.

The chain is built from TRBV9 and TRBJ2-5, with TRBD2 matching over 7 bases. V lost 4 bases and J lost 0; bases outside the gene matches: 6. The length of the CDR3 is 15 residues. Germline V gene data show CDR1 as SGDLS and CDR2 as YYNGEE. The CDR3 coding sequence is TGTGCCAGCAGCTTCCACGGGAGGTACCAAGAGACCCAGTACTTC. This codes for CASSFHGRYQETQYF. Full variable domain (remainder filled in from reference TRBV9 and TRBJ2-5): DSGVTQTPKHLITATGQRVTLRCSPRSGDLSVYWYQQSLDQGLQFLIQYYNGEERAKGNILERFSAQQFPDLHSELNLSSLELGDSALYFCASSFHGRYQETQYFGPGTRLLVL.

The chain links TRBV10-3 to TRBJ1-1; D is unclear. V shed 11 bases and J shed 1 base, with 14 bases lying between them. CDR1 is ENHRY, CDR2 SYGVKD, per germline. This CDR3 is 13 amino acids long. The CDR3 protein is CAVLHSRNTEAFF. DNA of the CDR3: TGTGCCGTGCTTCATTCGAGGAACACTGAAGCTTTCTTT.

The V and J genes are TRBV9 and TRBJ1-3; no clear D. The germline V gene has CDR1 SGDLS and CDR2 YYNGEE. Trimming took 4 bases from V and 9 from J, leaving 14 bases between them. The CDR3 runs 13 residues. The CDR3 nucleotides are TGTGCCAGCAGCACACAGCCGATGGCCACCATATATTTT. The encoded protein is CASSTQPMATIYF.

This chain links TRBV19 with TRBJ1-1; 7 bases align to TRBD1. Germline CDR1 LNHDA, CDR2 SQIVND (reference sequence). There are 16 residues in the CDR3. The V segment lost 8 bases and the J segment 0 bases; nucleotides outside the gene matches: 12. The CDR3 here is CASLARDSSMNTEAFF. CDR3 in DNA: TGTGCCAGTTTGGCCCGGGACAGTTCCATGAACACTGAAGCTTTCTTT.

V and J are TRBV2 and TRBJ2-7; maybe TRBD2 (5 bases). This CDR3 has 14 residues. Trimming removed 6 bases from V and 0 bases from J, with 12 bases in between. Germline-derived CDR1 and CDR2 are SNHLY and FYNNEI. In nucleotides, the CDR3 is TGTGCCAGCAGCCGGGATGGCGCCTCCTACGAGCAGTACTTC. Its protein product is CASSRDGASYEQYF.

The chain has TRBV7-8 and TRBJ1-2; 7 bases line up with TRBD1. The germline V gene has CDR1 SGHVS and CDR2 FQNEAQ. The ends lost 2 bases at V and 4 bases at J; junction bases unmatched: 1. The CDR3 is made up of 13 amino acids. CDR3 region: CASSLRTGYGYTF. The CDR3 coding sequence is TGTGCCAGCAGCTTAAGGACAGGCTATGGCTACACCTTC.

This clone was seen only once. The chain combines TRBV6-2 or TRBV6-3 with TRBJ2-5; 7 nucleotides match TRBD2. CDR1 and CDR2 (germline): MNHEY, SVGEGT. The V gene end was trimmed by 2 bases and the J gene end by 5 bases; junction bases not matched to a gene: 8. The length of the CDR3 is 15 residues. In DNA, the CDR3 is TGTGCCAGCAGTTACCCGCGGGGGAGGACGGAGACCCAGTACTTC. Translating it yields CASSYPRGRTETQYF.

A single count supports this clone. The chain is built from TRBV7-2 and TRBJ2-1, with TRBD2 matching 13 bases. Trimming removed 1 base from V and 10 bases from J; junction bases left unmatched: 4. Germline CDR1 and CDR2: SGHTA and FQGNSA. This CDR3 is built from 15 residues. CDR3 amino acids: CASSLVGLAGVEQFF. The CDR3 DNA is TGTGCCAGCAGCTTAGTTGGACTAGCGGGGGTGGAGCAGTTCTTC.

The chain links TRBV24-1 to TRBJ2-6, with D tentatively TRBD2 (5 bases). The CDR3 is 19 residues long. Germline CDR1 and CDR2: KGHDR and SFDVKD. V shed 12 bases and J shed 0 bases, with 26 bases lying between them. The CDR3 nucleotides are TGTGCCCTCTTGCGGGCCGCCCTAGAGCTCCACTCTGGGGCCAACGTCCTGACTTTC. It specifies CALLRAALELHSGANVLTF.

This rearrangement joins TRBV7-2 to TRBJ2-1; TRBD1 is a possible D gene (5 bases). Trimming stripped 0 bases from V and 10 bases from J, with 13 bases between. The CDR3 is 14 amino acids. Germline CDR1 reads SGHTA; CDR2 reads FQGNSA. CDR3 coding DNA: TGTGCCAGCAGCTTAGCGCAGGGCTCGTGGGAGCAGTTCTTC. This encodes CASSLAQGSWEQFF. Full variable domain (rest looked up from reference TRBV7-2 and TRBJ2-1): GAGVSQSPSNKVTEKGKDVELRCDPISGHTALYWYRQSLGQGLEFLIYFQGNSAPDKSGLPSDRFSAERTGGSVSTLTIQRTQQEDSAVYLCASSLAQGSWEQFFGPGTRLTVL.

This chain joins TRBV6-4 and TRBJ1-5; no reliable D call. The CDR3 covers 13 residues. Germline assignment: CDR1 MRHNA and CDR2 SNTAGT. Between the trimmed V and J ends, which lost 1 base and 7 bases, there was a span of 8 bases. In nucleotides, the CDR3 is TGTGCCAGCAGTGACTTTCATGGCCAGCCCCAGCATTTT. Residues: CASSDFHGQPQHF.

This chain connects TRBV2 to TRBJ1-3; D gene ambiguous. CDR1 and CDR2 (germline): SNHLY, FYNNEI. The length of the CDR3 is 14 residues. V lost 3 bases and J 0 bases, leaving 6 bases between the germline ends. CDR3 nucleotide sequence: TGTGCCAGCAGTGACGAGTTCTCTGGAAACACCATATATTTT. Translation gives CASSDEFSGNTIYF. Looking up the rest from reference TRBV2 and TRBJ1-3 gives the full variable domain: EPEVTQTPSHQVTQMGQEVILRCVPISNHLYFYWYRQILGQKVEFLVSFYNNEISEKSEIFDDQFSVERPDGSNFTLKIRSTKLEDSAMYFCASSDEFSGNTIYFGEGSWLTVV.

The rearrangement links TRBV6-5 to TRBJ2-7, with D maybe TRBD1 (5 bases). The V gene's germline CDR1 is MNHEY and CDR2 SVGAGI. The CDR3 runs 15 residues. V lost 3 bases and J 4 bases, leaving 16 bases between the germline ends. This CDR3 reads CASSYRAGKPYEQYF. CDR3 nucleotides: TGTGCCAGCAGTTATCGGGCAGGGAAGCCGTACGAGCAGTACTTC.

This clone occurred once. The chain recombines TRBV5-4 with TRBJ2-3; possibly TRBD2 for D (7 bases). The CDR3 contains 16 residues. CDR1 and CDR2 (germline): SGHNT, YYREEE (reference sequence). Trimming took 4 bases from V and 5 from J, leaving 20 bases between them. CDR3 DNA sequence: TGTGCCAGCAGCCCGGGGGCAGCGGGGACGGGAGATACGCAGTATTTT. This sequence encodes CASSPGAAGTGDTQYF. Together with reference TRBV5-4 and TRBJ2-3, the CDR3 gives the full variable domain: ETGVTQSPTHLIKTRGQQVTLRCSSQSGHNTVSWYQQALGQGPQFIFQYYREEENGRGNFPPRFSGLQFPNYSSELNVNALELDDSALYLCASSPGAAGTGDTQYFGPGTRLTVL.

The chain carries TRBV2 and TRBJ1-6; D is unclear. Germline V gene sequence: CDR1 SNHLY, CDR2 FYNNEI. The CDR3 is 13 residues long. V dropped 6 bases and J dropped 8 bases, with 11 bases sitting between them. CDR3 bases: TGTGCCAGCAGGTTGAGTGCGGATTCACCCCTCCACTTT. It translates to CASRLSADSPLHF.

The V gene is TRBV11-1, the J gene TRBJ1-4; D is undetermined. Trimming removed 5 bases at V and 2 bases at J, with 9 bases between. The CDR3 is 14 residues long. In germline, CDR1 is SGHAT, CDR2 FQDESV (reference sequence). CDR3 region: CASSPGGTNEKLFF. In DNA form, the CDR3 reads TGTGCCAGCAGCCCCGGCGGGACTAATGAAAAACTGTTTTTT.

V usage is TRBV1 and J usage is TRBJ2-7; the D call of TRBD1 is as the table states it, not checked on the DNA. TRBV1 is designated a pseudogene. The CDR3 has 16 amino acids. The CDR3: CTSSPPSGTGKDEQYF. The DNA for the CDR3 is TGCACCAGCAGCCCCCCGAGCGGGACAGGGAAGGACGAGCAGTACTTC.

V is TRBV5-6 and J is TRBJ1-1; 7 bases agree with TRBD1. Germline CDR1 and CDR2: SGHDT and YYEEEE. The CDR3 covers 14 residues. J gave up 6 bases and V 4 bases, and 9 bases lay outside the gene matches. This CDR3 reads CASSMDRPPAEAFF. DNA for the CDR3: TGTGCCAGCAGCATGGACAGGCCCCCGGCTGAAGCTTTCTTT.

V and J are TRBV27 and TRBJ2-2; 13 positions agree with TRBD2. V was pared by 10 bases and J by 7 bases, with 6 bases of the junction left unmatched. The CDR3 length is 14 residues. CDR1 and CDR2 from the germline V gene are MNHEY and SMNVEV (reference sequence). As DNA, the CDR3 is TGTGCCATCGGACTAGCGGGGGCCCACGGGGAGCTGTTTTTT. Its translation is CAIGLAGAHGELFF.

The rearrangement links TRBV4-1 to TRBJ2-3; 7 nucleotides line up with TRBD1. V shed 2 bases and J 2 bases; nucleotides not matched to a gene: 4. The CDR3 sequence is 15 residues long. Per the germline V gene, CDR1 is MGHRA and CDR2 is YSYEKL. The CDR3 DNA sequence: TGCGCCAGCAGCCAATTCGACAGGGACACAGATACGCAGTATTTT. Encoded protein: CASSQFDRDTDTQYF.

The V gene is TRBV4-1, the J gene TRBJ2-5, with D perhaps matching TRBD1 (7 bases). CDR3 length equals 17 residues. Germline V gene lookup returns CDR1 MGHRA and CDR2 YSYEKL. Trimming took 5 bases from V and 5 from J, leaving 24 bases between them. The CDR3 bases are TGCGCCAGCAGCGGAGGGGGAAGACAGGGAGAATCGGAGACCCAGTACTTC. Its protein is CASSGGGRQGESETQYF.

The chain combines TRBV19 with TRBJ2-7; 9 bases align to TRBD1. The germline V gene encodes CDR1 LNHDA and CDR2 SQIVND (reference sequence). This CDR3 comprises 17 residues. V gave up 4 bases and J gave up 5 bases; unmatched junction bases: 15. The CDR3 coding sequence is TGTGCCAGTAGTACTCCCCCGGGACAGGGACGCTCGCACGAGCAGTACTTC. Translation gives CASSTPPGQGRSHEQYF.